This T cell receptor beta chain was obtained from a study of T cells in Graves' hyperthyroidism and ophthalmopathy. Broader study findings: Researchers found most expanded thyroid clonotypes above 0.001 in blood as well.

CDR3 length: 13 amino acids. The germline V gene has CDR1 SGHTA and CDR2 FQGNSA. V dropped 10 bases and J dropped 1; count of bases not matched to a gene: 6. The study included ophthalmopathy patients with Clinical Activity Score at least 3, NOSPECS grade at least 4 and duration under 3 months. Exclusion followed for patients with uncontrolled infection, other autoimmune disease, pregnancy or lactation. Amplified TCR beta CDR3 regions came from RNA transcripts. The TCR CDR3 first-round RT-PCR relied on the HTBI primer set. TCRdb reprocessed the multiplex PCR reads with MiXCR, giving one entry per CDR3 protein. The sample records fewer than 650,000 distinct CDR3 sequences, approximately 14% being singletons. This clonotype occurred many times. Its target is unknown.

Material for sequencing was blood. The chain recombines TRBV7-2 with TRBJ2-7; 8 bases agree with TRBD2. This receptor was identified in a woman younger than 35 with Graves' ophthalmopathy. CDR3 sequence (DNA): TGTGCCACCCGGGAGGGGTGGTCCTACGAGCAGTACTTC. Translation: CATREGWSYEQYF.